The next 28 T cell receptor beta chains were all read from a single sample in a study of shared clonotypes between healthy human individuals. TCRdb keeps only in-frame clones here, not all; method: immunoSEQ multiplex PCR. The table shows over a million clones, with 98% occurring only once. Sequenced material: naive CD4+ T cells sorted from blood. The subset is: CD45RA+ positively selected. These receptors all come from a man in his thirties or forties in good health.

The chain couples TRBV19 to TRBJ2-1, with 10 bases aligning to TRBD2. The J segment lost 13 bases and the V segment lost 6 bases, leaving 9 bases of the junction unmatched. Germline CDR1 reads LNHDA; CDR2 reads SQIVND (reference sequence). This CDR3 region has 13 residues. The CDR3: CASSPASGRAQFF. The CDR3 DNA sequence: TGTGCCAGTAGCCCAGCGAGCGGGAGGGCCCAGTTCTTC.

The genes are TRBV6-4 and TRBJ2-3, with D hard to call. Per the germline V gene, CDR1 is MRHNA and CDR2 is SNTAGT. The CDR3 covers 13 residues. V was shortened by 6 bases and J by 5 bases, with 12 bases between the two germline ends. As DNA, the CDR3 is TGTGCCAGCAGCAGGATCAGTAGAGATACGCAGTATTTT. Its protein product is CASSRISRDTQYF.

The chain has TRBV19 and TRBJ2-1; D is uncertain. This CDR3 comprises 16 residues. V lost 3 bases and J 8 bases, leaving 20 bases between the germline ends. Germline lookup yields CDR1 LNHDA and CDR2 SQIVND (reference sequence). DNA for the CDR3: TGTGCCAGTAGTATTTCGGTCTGGGTGGGATATGATGAGCAGTTCTTC. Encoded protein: CASSISVWVGYDEQFF.

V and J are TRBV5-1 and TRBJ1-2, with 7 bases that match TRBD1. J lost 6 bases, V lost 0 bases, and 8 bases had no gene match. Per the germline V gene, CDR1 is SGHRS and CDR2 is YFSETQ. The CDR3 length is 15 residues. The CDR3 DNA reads TGCGCCAGCAGCTTGGAGGGGGCGTCGAAGAATGGCTACACCTTC. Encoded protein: CASSLEGASKNGYTF.

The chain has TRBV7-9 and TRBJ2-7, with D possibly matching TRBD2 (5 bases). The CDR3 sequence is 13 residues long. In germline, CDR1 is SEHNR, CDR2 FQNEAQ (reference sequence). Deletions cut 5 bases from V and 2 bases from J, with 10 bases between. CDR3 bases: TGTGCCAGCAGCGATCCCGGGACCTACGAGCAGTACTTC. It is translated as CASSDPGTYEQYF.

The CDR3: CASSPPGRGDSYEQYF. The CDR3 DNA sequence: TGTGCCAGCTCACCACCTGGGCGGGGAGACTCCTACGAGCAGTACTTC. The chain joins TRBV18 to TRBJ2-7; a weak D match, TRBD2 (6 bases). Germline loops: CDR1 KGHSH, CDR2 LQKENI. The CDR3 covers 16 residues. Trimming removed 0 bases from V and 0 bases from J, with 12 bases in between.

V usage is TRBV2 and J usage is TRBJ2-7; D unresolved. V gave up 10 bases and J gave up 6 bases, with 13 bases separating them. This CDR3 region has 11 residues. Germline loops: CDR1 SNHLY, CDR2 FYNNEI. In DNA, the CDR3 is TGTGCCACCAAAAGGGCTCGCGAGCAGTACTTC. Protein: CATKRAREQYF.

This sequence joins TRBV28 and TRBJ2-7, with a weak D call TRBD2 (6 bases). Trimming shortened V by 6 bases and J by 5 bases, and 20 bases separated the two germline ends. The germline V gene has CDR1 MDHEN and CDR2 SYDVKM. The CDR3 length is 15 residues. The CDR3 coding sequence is TGTGCCAGCAGCTCGGCGGGACTGGTATACCACGAGCAGTACTTC. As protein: CASSSAGLVYHEQYF.

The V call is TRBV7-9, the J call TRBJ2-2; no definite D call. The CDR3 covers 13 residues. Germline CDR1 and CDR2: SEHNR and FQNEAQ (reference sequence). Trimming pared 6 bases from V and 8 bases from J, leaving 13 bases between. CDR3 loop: CASSLLDVGELFF. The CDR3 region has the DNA TGTGCCAGCAGTCTTTTGGATGTGGGGGAGCTGTTTTTT.

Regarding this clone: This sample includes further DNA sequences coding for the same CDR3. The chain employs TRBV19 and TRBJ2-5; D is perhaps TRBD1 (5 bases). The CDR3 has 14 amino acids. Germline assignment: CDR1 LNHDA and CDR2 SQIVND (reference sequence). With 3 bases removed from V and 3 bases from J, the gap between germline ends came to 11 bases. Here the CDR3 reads CASSIWGGEETQYF. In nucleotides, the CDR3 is TGTGCCAGTAGTATTTGGGGCGGTGAAGAGACCCAGTACTTC.

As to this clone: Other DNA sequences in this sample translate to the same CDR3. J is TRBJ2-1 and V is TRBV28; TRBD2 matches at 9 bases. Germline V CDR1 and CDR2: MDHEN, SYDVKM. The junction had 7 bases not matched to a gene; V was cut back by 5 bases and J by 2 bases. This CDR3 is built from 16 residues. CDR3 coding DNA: TGTGCCAGCAGTCCACTGGCGGGAGGGCCCTACAATGAGCAGTTCTTC. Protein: CASSPLAGGPYNEQFF.

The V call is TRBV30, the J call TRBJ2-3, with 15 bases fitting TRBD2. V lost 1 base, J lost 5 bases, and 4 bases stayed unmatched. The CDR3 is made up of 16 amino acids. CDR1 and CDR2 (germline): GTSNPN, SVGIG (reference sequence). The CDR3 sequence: CAWSAGLAGGQDTQYF. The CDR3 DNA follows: TGTGCCTGGAGTGCAGGACTAGCGGGAGGGCAAGATACGCAGTATTTT.

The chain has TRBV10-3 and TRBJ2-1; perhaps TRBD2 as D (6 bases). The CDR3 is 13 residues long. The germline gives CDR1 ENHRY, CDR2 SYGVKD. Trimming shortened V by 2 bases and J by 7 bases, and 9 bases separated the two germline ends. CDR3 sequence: CAISEGGANEQFF. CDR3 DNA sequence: TGTGCCATCAGTGAGGGAGGGGCTAATGAGCAGTTCTTC.

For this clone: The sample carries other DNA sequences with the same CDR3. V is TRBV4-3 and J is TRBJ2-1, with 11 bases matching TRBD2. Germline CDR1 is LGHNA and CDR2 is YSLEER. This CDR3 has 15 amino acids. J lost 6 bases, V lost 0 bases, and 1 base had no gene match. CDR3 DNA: TGCGCCAGCAGCCAAGAGGGACTAGCGGCCAATGAGCAGTTCTTC. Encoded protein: CASSQEGLAANEQFF.

CDR3 sequence (DNA): TGTGCCAGCAGTGAAGGGACTAGCGGGAGAACAGATACGCAGTATTTT. Amino acid sequence: CASSEGTSGRTDTQYF. V usage is TRBV6-1 and J usage is TRBJ2-3, with 13 bases that match TRBD2. CDR1 and CDR2 from the germline V gene are MNHNS and SASEGT. The V gene end was trimmed by 1 base and the J gene end by 3 bases; junction bases not matched to a gene: 1. CDR3 size: 16 residues.

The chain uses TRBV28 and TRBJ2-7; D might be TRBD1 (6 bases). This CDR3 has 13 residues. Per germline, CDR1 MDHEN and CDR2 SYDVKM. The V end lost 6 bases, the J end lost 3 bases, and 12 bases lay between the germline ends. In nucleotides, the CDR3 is TGTGCCAGCAGACTAAGGGGGTTCTACGAGCAGTACTTC. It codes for CASRLRGFYEQYF.

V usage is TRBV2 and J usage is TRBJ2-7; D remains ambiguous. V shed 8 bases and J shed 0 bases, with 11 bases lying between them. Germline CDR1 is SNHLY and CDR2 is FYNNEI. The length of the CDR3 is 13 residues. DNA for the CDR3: TGTGCCAGCGCCCGCCTTGTCTCCTACGAGCAGTACTTC. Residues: CASARLVSYEQYF.

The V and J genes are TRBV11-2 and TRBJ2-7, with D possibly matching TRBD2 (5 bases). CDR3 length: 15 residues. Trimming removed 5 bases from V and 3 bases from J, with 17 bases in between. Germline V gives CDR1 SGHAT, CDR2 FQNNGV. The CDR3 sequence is CASSPSGVRIYEQYF. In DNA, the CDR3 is TGTGCCAGCAGCCCAAGCGGAGTGAGGATCTACGAGCAGTACTTC.

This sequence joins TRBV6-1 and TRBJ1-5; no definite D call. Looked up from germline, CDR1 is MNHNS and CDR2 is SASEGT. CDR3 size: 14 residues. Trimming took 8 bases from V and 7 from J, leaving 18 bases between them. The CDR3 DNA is TGTGCCAGCTCCGGCGTAAGGGAGATCCAGCCCCAGCATTTT. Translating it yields CASSGVREIQPQHF.

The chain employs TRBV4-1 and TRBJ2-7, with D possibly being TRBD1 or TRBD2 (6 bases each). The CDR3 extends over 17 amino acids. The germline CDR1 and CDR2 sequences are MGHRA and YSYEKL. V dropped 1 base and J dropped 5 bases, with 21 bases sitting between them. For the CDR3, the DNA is TGCGCCAGCAGCCAAGTAACAGGGAGGAGAAGCGGCGACGAGCAGTACTTC. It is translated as CASSQVTGRRSGDEQYF.

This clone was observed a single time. DNA of the CDR3: TGCGCCAGCAGCTTGGGACTGACAGGGCTGGGGACCTACGAGCAGTACTTC. It specifies CASSLGLTGLGTYEQYF. The J gene is TRBJ2-7, the V gene TRBV5-1, with 7 bases lining up with TRBD1. Germline CDR1 SGHRS, CDR2 YFSETQ. V lost 0 bases to trimming and J lost 2 bases; unmatched junction nucleotides: 11. The CDR3 runs 17 residues.

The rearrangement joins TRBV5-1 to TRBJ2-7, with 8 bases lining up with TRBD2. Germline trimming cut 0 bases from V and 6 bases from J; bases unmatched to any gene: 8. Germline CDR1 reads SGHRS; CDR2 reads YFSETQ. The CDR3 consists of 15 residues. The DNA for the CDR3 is TGCGCCAGCAGCTTGGGTGAGCGGGAGTCGGGCGAGCAGTACTTC. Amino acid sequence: CASSLGERESGEQYF.

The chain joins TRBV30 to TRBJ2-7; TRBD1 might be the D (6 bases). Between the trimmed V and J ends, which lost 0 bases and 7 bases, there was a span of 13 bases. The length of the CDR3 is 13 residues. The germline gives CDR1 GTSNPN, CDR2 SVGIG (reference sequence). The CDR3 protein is CAWSVNRDGEQYF. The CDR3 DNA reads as TGTGCCTGGAGTGTCAACAGGGACGGAGAGCAGTACTTC.

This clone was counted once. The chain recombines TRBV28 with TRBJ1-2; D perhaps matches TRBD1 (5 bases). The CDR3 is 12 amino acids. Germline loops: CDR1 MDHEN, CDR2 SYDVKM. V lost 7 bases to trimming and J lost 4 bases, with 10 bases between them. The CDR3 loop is CASTPGPYGYTF. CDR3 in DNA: TGTGCCAGCACCCCGGGACCCTATGGCTACACCTTC.

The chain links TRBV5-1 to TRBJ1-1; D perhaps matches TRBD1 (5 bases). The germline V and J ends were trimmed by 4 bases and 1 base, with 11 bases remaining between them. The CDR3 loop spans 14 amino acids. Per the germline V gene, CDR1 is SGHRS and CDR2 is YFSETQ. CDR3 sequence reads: CASSQQTENTEAFF. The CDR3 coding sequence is TGCGCCAGCAGCCAACAGACAGAGAACACTGAAGCTTTCTTT.

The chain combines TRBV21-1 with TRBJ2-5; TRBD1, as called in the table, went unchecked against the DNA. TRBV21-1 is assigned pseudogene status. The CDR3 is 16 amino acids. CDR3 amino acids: CASSIFDRGRQETQYF. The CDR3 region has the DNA TGTGCCAGCAGCATCTTTGACAGGGGGCGCCAGGAGACCCAGTACTTC.

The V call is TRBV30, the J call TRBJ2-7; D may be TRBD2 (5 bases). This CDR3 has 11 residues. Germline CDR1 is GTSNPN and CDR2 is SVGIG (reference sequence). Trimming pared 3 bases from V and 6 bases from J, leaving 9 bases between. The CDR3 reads CAWSLAGEQYF. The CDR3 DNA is TGTGCCTGGAGCCTAGCCGGCGAGCAGTACTTC.

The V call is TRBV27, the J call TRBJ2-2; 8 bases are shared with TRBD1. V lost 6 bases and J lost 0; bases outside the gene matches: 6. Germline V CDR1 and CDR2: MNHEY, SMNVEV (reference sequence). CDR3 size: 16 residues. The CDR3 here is CASSRWTGPNTGELFF. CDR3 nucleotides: TGTGCCAGCAGCCGTTGGACAGGGCCGAACACCGGGGAGCTGTTTTTT.